This T cell receptor (beta chain) is drawn from a study of monozygotic twins with inflammatory bowel disease. CDR1 is SGHTS, CDR2 YDEGEE, per germline. This CDR3 is 13 amino acids long. As regards this clonotype: What it binds is unknown.

There were eight separate reactions per sample in which cDNA was made. Template switching was used to attach UMIs, which incorporated a 6-nucleotide sample barcode. From the 5' RACE reads, TCRdb lists one entry per CDR3 protein and no DNA. This sample's table reports around 380,000 distinct CDR3 sequences. Study-wide findings and caveats: IBD patients had lower TCRbeta diversity (inverse Simpson) than healthy co-twins. Researchers reported no repertoire similarity difference between concordant and discordant twins, possibly from limited power.

This clonotype originated in a human donor with ulcerative colitis or Crohn's disease, or a healthy co-twin of an affected twin (not recorded which). This sequence joins TRBV5-8 and TRBJ1-2; checking the TCRdb D call of TRBD1 is not possible without DNA. Sequencing was performed on blood. CDR3 in amino acids: CASSLGGTYGYTF.